Listed here is a single T cell receptor beta chain. Its antigen is not identified. This CDR3 contains 13 residues. The ends were cut back, 5 bases at V and 1 base at J, with 9 bases in the middle. Germline V gene data show CDR1 as SNHLY and CDR2 as FYNNEI. It was CD45RO-negative cells, positively selected for CCR7, that made up naive CD8 cells, with terminally differentiated effector memory CD45RA+ cells excluded. An even split of each subset's genomic DNA across several immunoSEQ plates was performed. Libraries were prepared by immunoSEQ multiplex PCR; TCRdb keeps only in-frame clonotypes and omits some of them. The table has about 820,000 clones, more than 85% seen once. The data derive from a study of shared clonotypes between healthy human individuals. Study details: Researchers drew samples from two women and a few men aged 18 to 49. Study-wide results and limits: What limited the represented genetic and exposure-history diversity was the small number of donors. Clonotypes shared by all four donors outscored non-shared clonotypes in generation probability.

The gene calls are TRBV2 and TRBJ2-7; D unresolved. The sample comprised naive CD8+ T cells sorted from blood. This receptor was taken from a man aged 25-40 years in good health. The CDR3 nucleotides read TGTGCCAGCAGTATTAACACGTCCTACGAGCAGTACTTC. The encoded protein is CASSINTSYEQYF.